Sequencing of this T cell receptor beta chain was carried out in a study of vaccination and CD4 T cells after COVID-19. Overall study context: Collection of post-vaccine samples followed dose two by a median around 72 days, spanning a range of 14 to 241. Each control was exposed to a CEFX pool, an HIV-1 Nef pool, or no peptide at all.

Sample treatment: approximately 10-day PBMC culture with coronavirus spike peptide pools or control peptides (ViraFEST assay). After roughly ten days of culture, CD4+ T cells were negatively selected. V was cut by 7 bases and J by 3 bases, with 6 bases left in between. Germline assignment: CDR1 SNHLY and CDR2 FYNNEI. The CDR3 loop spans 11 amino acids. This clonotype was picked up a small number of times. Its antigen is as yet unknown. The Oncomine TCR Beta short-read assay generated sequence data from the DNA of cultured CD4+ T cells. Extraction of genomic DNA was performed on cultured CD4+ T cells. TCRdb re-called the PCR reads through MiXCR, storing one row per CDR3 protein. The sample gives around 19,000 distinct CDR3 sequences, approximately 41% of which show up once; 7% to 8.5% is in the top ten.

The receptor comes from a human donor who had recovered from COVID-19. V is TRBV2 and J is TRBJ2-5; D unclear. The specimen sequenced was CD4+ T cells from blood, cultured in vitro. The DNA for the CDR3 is TGTGCCAGCAAAGCTGAAGAGACCCAGTACTTC. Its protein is CASKAEETQYF.